This TCR beta chain was sequenced in a study of cytomegalovirus exposure and HLA in healthy donors. Assay used: immunoSEQ multiplex PCR; TCRdb lists only in-frame clones, some missing. Of more than 60,000 clones in the sample, around 89% were seen once. The CDR3 loop spans 16 amino acids. Germline CDR1 SEHNR, CDR2 FQNEAQ (reference sequence). V trimming: 5 bases; J trimming: 1 base; junction bases outside the gene matches: 10. General study findings and limits: Most sequenced TCRs were rare (though some public TCRs occurred in many donors). The study labeled fewer than 200 TCR beta chains cytomegalovirus-associated. The tendency of first-cohort TCR clusters to co-occur in the 100 to 150 validation repertoires was identified by a subsequent analysis. Cytomegalovirus status, reportedly, was diagnosed with high specificity and sensitivity by the classifier.

Regarding this clone: Its antigen is unknown.

The source of this sequence is a woman aged 18-29 years in good health and CMV-seronegative. Specimen: PBMCs. This chain links TRBV7-9 with TRBJ2-5; TRBD2 matches at 7 bases. The CDR3 coding sequence is TGTGCCAGCAGCCCAAGGCTAGCGGAGCCCCAAGAGACCCAGTACTTC. Translation gives CASSPRLAEPQETQYF.